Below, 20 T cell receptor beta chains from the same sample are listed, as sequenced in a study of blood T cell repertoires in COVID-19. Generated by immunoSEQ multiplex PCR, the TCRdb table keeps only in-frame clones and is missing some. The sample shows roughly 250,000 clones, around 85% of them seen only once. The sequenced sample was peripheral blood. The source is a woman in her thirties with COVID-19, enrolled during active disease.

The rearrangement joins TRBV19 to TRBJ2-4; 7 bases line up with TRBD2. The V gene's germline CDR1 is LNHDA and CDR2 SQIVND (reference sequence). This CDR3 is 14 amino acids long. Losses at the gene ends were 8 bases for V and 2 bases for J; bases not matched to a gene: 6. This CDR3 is CASRRDYSKNIQYF. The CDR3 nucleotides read TGTGCCAGTCGCCGGGACTACTCCAAAAACATTCAGTACTTC.

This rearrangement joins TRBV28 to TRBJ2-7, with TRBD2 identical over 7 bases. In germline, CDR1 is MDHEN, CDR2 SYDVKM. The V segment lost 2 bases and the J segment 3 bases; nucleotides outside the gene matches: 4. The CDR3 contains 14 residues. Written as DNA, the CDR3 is TGTGCCAGCAGTTTAGCGGGGGAGAACTACGAGCAGTACTTC. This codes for CASSLAGENYEQYF.

The CDR3 spells CASSLGHQEQFF. CDR3 in DNA: TGTGCCAGTAGTCTGGGACATCAGGAGCAGTTCTTC. The chain couples TRBV19 to TRBJ2-1, with D tentatively TRBD1 (6 bases). Deletions cut 5 bases from V and 10 bases from J, with 12 bases between. Germline loops: CDR1 LNHDA, CDR2 SQIVND (reference sequence). The CDR3 length is 12 residues. The variable domain in full, completed from reference TRBV19 and TRBJ2-1, reads DGGITQSPKYLFRKEGQNVTLSCEQNLNHDAMYWYRQDPGQGLRLIYYSQIVNDFQKGDIAEGYSVSREKKESFPLTVTSAQKNPTAFYLCASSLGHQEQFFGPGTRLTVL.

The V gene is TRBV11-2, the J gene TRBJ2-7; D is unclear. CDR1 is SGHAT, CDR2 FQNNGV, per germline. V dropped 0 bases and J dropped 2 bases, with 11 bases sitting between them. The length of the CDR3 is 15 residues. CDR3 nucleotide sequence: TGTGCCAGCAGCTTAGAAGCTCCCTCCGCCTACGAGCAGTACTTC. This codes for CASSLEAPSAYEQYF.

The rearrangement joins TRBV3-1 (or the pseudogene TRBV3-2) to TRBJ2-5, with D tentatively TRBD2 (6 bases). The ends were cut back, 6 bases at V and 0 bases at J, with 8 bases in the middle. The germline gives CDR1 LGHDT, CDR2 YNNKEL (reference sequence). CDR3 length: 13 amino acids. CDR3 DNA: TGTGCCAGCAGTGGACTATACCAAGAGACCCAGTACTTC. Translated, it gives CASSGLYQETQYF.

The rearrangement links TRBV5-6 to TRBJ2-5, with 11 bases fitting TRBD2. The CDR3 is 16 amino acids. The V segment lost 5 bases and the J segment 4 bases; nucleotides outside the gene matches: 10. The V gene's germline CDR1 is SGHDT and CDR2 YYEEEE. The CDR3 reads CASRQLAGDRRETQYF. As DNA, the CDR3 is TGTGCCAGCAGGCAACTAGCGGGAGATCGCCGAGAGACCCAGTACTTC.

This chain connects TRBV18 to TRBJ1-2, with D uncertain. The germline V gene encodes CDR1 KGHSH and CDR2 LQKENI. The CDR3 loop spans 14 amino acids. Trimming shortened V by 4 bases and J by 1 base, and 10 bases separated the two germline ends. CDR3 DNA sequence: TGTGCCAGCTCACTGGACTTGATTAACTATGGCTACACCTTC. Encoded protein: CASSLDLINYGYTF. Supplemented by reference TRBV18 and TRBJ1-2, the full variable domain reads NAGVMQNPRHLVRRRGQEARLRCSPMKGHSHVYWYRQLPEEGLKFMVYLQKENIIDESGMPKERFSAEFPKEGPSILRIQQVVRGDSAAYFCASSLDLINYGYTFGSGTRLTVV.

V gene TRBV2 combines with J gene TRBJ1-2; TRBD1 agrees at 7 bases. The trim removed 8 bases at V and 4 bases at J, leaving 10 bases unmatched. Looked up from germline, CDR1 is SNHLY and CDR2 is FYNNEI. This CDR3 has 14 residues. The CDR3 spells CASSPGRGIYGYTF. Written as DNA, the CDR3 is TGTGCCAGCTCCCCCGGCAGGGGGATCTATGGCTACACCTTC.

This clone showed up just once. CDR3 loop: CASSFRGGGSSYNEQFF. The DNA for the CDR3 is TGTGCCAGCAGCTTTCGCGGCGGGGGTAGCTCCTACAATGAGCAGTTCTTC. This chain joins TRBV5-4 and TRBJ2-1, with 7 nucleotides matching TRBD2. Germline lookup yields CDR1 SGHNT and CDR2 YYREEE (reference sequence). CDR3 length: 17 amino acids. The junction had 8 bases not matched to a gene; V was cut back by 2 bases and J by 0 bases.

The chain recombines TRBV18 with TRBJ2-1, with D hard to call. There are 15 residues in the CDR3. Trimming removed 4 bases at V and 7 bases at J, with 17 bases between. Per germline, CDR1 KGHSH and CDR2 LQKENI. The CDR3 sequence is CASSLPLSLENEQFF. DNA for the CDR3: TGTGCCAGCTCACTCCCACTCTCACTTGAGAATGAGCAGTTCTTC.

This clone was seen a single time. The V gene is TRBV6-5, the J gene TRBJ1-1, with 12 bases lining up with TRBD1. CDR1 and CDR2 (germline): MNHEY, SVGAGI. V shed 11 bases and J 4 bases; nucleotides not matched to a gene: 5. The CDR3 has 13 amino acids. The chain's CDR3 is CASMGQGATEAFF. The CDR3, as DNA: TGTGCCTCAATGGGACAGGGGGCCACTGAAGCTTTCTTT.

CDR3 in DNA: TGTGCCAGCAGTTACACAGGGGACACTGAAGCTTTCTTT. Residues: CASSYTGDTEAFF. The gene calls are TRBV6-5 and TRBJ1-1; 7 bases agree with TRBD1. Unmatched junction bases numbered 0, after V lost 2 bases and J lost 3 bases. The CDR3 sequence is 13 residues long. Germline CDR1 MNHEY, CDR2 SVGAGI.

The CDR3 protein is CASNNEANYGYTF. The CDR3 nucleotides are TGTGCCAGCAACAACGAAGCTAACTATGGCTACACCTTC. The V and J genes are TRBV3-1 (or the pseudogene TRBV3-2) and TRBJ1-2; no definite D call. In germline, CDR1 is LGHDT, CDR2 YNNKEL (reference sequence). V was pared by 7 bases and J by 0 bases, with 9 bases between. The CDR3 sequence is 13 residues long.

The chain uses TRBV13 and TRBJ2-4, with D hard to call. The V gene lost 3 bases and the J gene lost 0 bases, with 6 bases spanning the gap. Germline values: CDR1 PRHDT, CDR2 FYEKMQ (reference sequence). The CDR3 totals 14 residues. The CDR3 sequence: CASSFLGAKNIQYF. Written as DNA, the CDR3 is TGTGCCAGCAGCTTTCTCGGAGCCAAAAACATTCAGTACTTC.

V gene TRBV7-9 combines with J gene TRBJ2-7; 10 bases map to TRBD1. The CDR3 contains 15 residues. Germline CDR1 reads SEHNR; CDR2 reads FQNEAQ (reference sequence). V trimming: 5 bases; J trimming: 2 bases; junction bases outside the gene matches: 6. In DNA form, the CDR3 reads TGTGCCAGCAGCCCCAGGGACAGGGGCCCCTACGAGCAGTACTTC. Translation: CASSPRDRGPYEQYF.

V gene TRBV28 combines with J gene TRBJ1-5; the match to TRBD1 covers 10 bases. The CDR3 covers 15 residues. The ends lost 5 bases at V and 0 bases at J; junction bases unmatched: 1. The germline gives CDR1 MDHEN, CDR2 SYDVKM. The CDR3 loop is CASSGTGVSNQPQHF. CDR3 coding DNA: TGTGCCAGCAGTGGGACAGGGGTTAGCAATCAGCCCCAGCATTTT.

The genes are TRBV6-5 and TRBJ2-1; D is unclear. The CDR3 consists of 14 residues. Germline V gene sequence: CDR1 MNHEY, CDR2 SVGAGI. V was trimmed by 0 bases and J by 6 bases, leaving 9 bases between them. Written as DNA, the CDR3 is TGTGCCAGCAGTTACTCCCTAGATGGCAATGAGCAGTTCTTC. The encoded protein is CASSYSLDGNEQFF.

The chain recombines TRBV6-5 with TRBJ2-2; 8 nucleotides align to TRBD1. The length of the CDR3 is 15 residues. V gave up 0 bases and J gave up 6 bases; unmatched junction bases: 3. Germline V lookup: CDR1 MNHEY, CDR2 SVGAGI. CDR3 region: CASSYSGQDSGELFF. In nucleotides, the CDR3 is TGTGCCAGCAGTTACTCGGGACAGGACTCCGGGGAGCTGTTTTTT.

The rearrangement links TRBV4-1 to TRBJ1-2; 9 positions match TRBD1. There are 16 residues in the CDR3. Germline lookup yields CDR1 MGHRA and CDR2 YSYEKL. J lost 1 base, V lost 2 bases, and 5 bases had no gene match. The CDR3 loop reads CASSQRTGADNYGYTF. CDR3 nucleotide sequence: TGCGCCAGCAGCCAAAGGACAGGGGCGGATAACTATGGCTACACCTTC.

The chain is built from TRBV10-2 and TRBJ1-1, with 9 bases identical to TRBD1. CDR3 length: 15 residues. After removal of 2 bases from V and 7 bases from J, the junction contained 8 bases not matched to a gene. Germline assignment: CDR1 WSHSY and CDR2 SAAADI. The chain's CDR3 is CASSERTGVTSEAFF. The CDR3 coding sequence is TGCGCCAGCAGTGAGAGGACAGGGGTGACTAGTGAAGCTTTCTTT.